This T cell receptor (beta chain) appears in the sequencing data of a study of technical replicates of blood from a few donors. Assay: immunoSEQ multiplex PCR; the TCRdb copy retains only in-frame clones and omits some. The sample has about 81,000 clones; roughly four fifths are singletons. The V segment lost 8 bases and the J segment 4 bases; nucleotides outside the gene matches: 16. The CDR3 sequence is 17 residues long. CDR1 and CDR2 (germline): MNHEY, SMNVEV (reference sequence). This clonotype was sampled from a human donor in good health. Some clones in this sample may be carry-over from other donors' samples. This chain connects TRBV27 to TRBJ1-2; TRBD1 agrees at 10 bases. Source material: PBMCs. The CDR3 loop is CASPSVLPDRGVYGYTF. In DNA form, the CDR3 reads TGTGCCAGCCCCTCCGTACTCCCGGACAGGGGGGTCTATGGCTACACCTTC.